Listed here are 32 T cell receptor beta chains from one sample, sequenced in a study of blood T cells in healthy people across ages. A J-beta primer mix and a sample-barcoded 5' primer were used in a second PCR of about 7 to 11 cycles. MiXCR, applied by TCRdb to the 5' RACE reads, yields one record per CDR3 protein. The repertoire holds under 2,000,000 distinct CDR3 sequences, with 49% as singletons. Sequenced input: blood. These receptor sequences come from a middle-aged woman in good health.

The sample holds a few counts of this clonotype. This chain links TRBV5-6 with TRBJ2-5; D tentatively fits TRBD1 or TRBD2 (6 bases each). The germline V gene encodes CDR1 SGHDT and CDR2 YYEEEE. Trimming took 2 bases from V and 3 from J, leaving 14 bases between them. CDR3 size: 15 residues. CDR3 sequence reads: CASSFWGAREETQYF. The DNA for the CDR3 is TGTGCCAGCAGCTTTTGGGGGGCGCGAGAAGAGACCCAGTACTTC.

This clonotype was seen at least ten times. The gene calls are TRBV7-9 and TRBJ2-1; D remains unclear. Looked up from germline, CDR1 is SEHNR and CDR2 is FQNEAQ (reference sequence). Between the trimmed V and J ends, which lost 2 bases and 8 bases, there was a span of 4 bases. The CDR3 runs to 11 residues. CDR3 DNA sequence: TGTGCCAGCAGCTTAAGCCATGAGCAGTTCTTC. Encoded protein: CASSLSHEQFF.

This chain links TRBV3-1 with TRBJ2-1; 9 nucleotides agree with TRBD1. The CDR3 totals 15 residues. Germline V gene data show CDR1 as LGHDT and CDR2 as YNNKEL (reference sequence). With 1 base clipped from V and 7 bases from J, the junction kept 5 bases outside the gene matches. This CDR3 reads CASSQGDRDKNEQFF. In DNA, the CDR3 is TGTGCCAGCAGCCAAGGGGACAGGGACAAAAATGAGCAGTTCTTC.

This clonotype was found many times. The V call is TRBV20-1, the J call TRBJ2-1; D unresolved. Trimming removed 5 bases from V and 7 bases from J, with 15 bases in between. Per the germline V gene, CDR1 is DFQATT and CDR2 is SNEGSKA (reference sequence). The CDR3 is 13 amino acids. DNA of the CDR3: TGCAGTGCTCGCGGACCCCGACTGAATGAGCAGTTCTTC. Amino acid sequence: CSARGPRLNEQFF.

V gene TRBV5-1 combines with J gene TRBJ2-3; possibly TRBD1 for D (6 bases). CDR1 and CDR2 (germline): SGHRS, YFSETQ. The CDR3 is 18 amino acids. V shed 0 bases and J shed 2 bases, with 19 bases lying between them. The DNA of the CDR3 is TGCGCCAGCAGCTTGGAACTCAGGGGTACCCCTAACACAGATACGCAGTATTTT. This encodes CASSLELRGTPNTDTQYF.

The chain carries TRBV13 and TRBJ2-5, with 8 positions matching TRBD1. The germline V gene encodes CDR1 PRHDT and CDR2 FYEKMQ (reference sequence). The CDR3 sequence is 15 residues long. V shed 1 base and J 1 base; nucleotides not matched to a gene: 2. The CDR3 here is CASSLADRAQETQYF. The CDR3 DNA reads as TGTGCCAGCAGCTTAGCGGACAGGGCCCAAGAGACCCAGTACTTC.

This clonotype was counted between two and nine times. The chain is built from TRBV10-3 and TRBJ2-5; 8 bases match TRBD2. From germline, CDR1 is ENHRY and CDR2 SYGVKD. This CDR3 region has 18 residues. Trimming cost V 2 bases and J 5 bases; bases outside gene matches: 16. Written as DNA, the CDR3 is TGTGCCATCAGTGAGCGGGGGCCTACCGGGGGGGCAAGTGAGACCCAGTACTTC. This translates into CAISERGPTGGASETQYF.

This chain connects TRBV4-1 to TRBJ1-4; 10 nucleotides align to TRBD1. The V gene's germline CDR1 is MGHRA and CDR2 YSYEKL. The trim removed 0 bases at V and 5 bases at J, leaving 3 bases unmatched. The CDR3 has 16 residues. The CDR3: CASSQERTGGNEKLFF. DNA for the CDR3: TGCGCCAGCAGCCAAGAGCGGACAGGGGGGAATGAAAAACTGTTTTTT.

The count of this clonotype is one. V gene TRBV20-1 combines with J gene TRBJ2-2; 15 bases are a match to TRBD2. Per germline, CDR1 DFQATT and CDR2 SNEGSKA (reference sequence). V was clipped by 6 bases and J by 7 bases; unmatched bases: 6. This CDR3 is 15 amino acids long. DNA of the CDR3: TGCAGTGCCCGGACTAGCGGGGGGGCCAGCGGGGAGCTGTTTTTT. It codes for CSARTSGGASGELFF.

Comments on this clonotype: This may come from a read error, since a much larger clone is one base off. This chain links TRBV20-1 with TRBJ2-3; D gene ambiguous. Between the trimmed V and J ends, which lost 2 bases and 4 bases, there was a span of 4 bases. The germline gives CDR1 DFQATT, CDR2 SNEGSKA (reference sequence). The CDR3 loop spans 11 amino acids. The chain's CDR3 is CSARSSDTQYF. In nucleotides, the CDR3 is TGCAGTGCTAGAAGCTCAGATACGCAGTATTTT.

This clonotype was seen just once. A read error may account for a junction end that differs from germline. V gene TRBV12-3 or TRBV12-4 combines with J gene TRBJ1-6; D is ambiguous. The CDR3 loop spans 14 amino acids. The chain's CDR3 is CASSLAGNTSPPHF. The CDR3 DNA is TGTGCCAGCAGTTTAGCAGGGAATACTTCACCCCCCCACTTT.

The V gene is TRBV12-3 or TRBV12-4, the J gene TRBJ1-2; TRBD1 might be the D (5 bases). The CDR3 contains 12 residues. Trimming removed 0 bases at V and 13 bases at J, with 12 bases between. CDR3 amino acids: CASSLAGVRGTF. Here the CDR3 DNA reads TGTGCCAGCAGTTTAGCGGGGGTAAGGGGCACCTTC.

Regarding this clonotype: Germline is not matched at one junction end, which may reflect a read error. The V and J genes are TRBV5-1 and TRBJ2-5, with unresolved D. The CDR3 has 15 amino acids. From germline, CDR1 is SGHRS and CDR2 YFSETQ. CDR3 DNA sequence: TGCGCCAGCAGTTTGGAAGGTATTGGGCTAGAGACCCAGTACTTC. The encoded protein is CASSLEGIGLETQYF.

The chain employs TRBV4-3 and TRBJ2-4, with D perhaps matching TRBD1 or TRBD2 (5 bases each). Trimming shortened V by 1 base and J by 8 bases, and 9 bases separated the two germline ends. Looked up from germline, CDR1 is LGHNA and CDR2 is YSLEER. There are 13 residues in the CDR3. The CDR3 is CASSQAGRDIQYF. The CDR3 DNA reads TGCGCCAGCAGCCAAGCGGGACGGGACATTCAGTACTTC.

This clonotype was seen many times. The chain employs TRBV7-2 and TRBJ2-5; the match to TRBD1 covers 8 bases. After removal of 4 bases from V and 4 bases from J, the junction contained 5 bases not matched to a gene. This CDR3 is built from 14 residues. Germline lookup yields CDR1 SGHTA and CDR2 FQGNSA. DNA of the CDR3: TGTGCCAGCAGCTCCGGACAGGGCACAGAGACCCAGTACTTC. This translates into CASSSGQGTETQYF. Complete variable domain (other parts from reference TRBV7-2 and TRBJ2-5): GAGVSQSPSNKVTEKGKDVELRCDPISGHTALYWYRQSLGQGLEFLIYFQGNSAPDKSGLPSDRFSAERTGGSVSTLTIQRTQQEDSAVYLCASSSGQGTETQYFGPGTRLLVL.

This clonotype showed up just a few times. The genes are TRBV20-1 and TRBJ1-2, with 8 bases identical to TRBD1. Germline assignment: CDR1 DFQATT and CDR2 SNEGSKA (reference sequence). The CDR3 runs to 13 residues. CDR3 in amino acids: CSTEPGGSYGYTF. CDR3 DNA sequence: TGCAGCACTGAACCAGGGGGCTCCTATGGCTACACCTTC.

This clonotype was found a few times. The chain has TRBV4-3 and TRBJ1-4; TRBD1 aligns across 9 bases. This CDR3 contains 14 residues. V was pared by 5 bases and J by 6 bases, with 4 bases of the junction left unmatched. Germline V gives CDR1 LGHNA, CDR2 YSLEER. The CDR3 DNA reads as TGCGCCAGCAGCGAACAGGGGGCAGATGAAAAACTGTTTTTT. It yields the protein CASSEQGADEKLFF.

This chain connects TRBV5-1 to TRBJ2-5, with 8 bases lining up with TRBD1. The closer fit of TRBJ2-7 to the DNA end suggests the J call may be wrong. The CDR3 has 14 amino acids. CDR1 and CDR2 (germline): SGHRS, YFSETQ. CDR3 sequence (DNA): TGCGCCAGCAGCCCCTGGACAGGGCGGAGCGAGCAGTACTTC. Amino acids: CASSPWTGRSEQYF.

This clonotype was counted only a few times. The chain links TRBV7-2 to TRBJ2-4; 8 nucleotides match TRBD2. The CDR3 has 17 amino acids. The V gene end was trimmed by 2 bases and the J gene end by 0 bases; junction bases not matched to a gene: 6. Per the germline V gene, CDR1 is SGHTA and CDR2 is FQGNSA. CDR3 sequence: CASSLSGGLGAKNIQYF. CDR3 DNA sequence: TGTGCCAGCAGCTTATCGGGGGGGCTCGGAGCCAAAAACATTCAGTACTTC. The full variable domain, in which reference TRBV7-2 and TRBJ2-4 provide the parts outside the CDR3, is GAGVSQSPSNKVTEKGKDVELRCDPISGHTALYWYRQSLGQGLEFLIYFQGNSAPDKSGLPSDRFSAERTGGSVSTLTIQRTQQEDSAVYLCASSLSGGLGAKNIQYFGAGTRLSVL.

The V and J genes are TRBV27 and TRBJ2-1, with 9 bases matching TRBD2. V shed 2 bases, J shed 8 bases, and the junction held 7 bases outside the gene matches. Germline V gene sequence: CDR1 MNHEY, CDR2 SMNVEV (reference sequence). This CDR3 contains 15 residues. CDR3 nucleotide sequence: TGTGCCAGCAGTTTAGCGGCGGGGGGGCTCGATGAGCAGTTCTTC. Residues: CASSLAAGGLDEQFF.

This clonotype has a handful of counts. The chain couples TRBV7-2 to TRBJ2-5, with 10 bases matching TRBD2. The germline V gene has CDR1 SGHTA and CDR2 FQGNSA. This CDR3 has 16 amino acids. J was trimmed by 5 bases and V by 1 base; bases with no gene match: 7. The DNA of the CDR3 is TGTGCCAGCAGCTTAGTAGGAGCGGGGGGGCATGAGACCCAGTACTTC. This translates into CASSLVGAGGHETQYF.

The CDR3 spells CASSRSGDRGVSYEQYF. CDR3 nucleotides: TGTGCCAGCAGCCGCTCCGGCGACAGGGGGGTGTCCTACGAGCAGTACTTC. The chain couples TRBV14 to TRBJ2-7, with TRBD1 matching over 9 bases. After removal of 4 bases from V and 1 base from J, the junction contained 11 bases not matched to a gene. Germline CDR1 is SGHDN and CDR2 is FVKESK. This CDR3 region has 17 residues.

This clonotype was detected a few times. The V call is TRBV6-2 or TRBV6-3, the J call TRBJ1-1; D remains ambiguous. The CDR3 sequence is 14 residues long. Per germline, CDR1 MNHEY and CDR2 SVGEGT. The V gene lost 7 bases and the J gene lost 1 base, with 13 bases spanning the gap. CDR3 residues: CASTHDTPNTEAFF. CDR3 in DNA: TGTGCCAGCACCCATGACACCCCGAACACTGAAGCTTTCTTT.

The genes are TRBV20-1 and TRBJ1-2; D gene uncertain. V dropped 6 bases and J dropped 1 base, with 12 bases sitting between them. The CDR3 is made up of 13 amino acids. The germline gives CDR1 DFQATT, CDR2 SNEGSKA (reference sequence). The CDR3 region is CSAPRTDNYGYTF. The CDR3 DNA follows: TGCAGTGCCCCCCGGACGGATAACTATGGCTACACCTTC.

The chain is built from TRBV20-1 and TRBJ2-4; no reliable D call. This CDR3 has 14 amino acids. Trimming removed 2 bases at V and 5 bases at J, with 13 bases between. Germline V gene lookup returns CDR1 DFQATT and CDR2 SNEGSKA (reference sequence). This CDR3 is CSARLRGGQNIQYF. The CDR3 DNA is TGCAGTGCTAGACTCCGTGGTGGGCAAAACATTCAGTACTTC.

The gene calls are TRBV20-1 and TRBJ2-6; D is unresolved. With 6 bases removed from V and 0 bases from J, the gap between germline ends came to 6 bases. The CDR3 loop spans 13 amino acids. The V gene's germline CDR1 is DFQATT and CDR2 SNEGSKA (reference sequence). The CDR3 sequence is CSAPVSGANVLTF. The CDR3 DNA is TGCAGTGCCCCTGTCTCTGGGGCCAACGTCCTGACTTTC.

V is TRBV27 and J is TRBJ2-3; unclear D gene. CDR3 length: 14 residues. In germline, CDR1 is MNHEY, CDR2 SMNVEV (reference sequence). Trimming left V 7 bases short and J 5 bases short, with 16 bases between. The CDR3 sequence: CASKYSGPRDTQYF. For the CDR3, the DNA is TGTGCCAGCAAGTACTCTGGACCGAGAGATACGCAGTATTTT.

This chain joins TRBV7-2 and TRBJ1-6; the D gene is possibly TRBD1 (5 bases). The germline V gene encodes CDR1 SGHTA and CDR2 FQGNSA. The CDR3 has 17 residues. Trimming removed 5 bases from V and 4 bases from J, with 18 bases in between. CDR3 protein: CASSTPTGTPYNSPLHF. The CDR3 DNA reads TGTGCCAGCAGCACCCCAACTGGGACCCCTTATAATTCACCCCTCCACTTT.

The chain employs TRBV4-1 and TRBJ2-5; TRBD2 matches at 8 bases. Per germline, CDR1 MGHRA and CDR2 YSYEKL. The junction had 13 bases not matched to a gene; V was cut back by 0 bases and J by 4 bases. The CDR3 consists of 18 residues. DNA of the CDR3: TGCGCCAGCAGCCAAGAGAAAGGAGGACGGGGGGGCCGAGAGACCCAGTACTTC. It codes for CASSQEKGGRGGRETQYF.

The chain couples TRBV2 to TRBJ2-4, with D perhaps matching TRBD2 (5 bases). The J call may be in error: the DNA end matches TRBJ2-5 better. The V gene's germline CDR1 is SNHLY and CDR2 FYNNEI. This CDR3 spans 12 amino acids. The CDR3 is CASSVAPETQYF. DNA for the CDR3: TGTGCCAGCAGCGTAGCGCCGGAGACCCAGTACTTC.

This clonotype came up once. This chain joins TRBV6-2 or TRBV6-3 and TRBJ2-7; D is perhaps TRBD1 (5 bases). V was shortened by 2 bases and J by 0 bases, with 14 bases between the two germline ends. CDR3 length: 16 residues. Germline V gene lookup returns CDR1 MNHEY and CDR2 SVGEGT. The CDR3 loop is CASSYHTTGISYEQYF. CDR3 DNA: TGTGCCAGCAGTTACCATACTACAGGAATCTCCTACGAGCAGTACTTC.

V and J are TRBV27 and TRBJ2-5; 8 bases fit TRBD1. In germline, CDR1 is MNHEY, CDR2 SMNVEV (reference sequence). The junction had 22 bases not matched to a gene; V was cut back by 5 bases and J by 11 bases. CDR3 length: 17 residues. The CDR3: CASSTSDRGFSYNEQYF. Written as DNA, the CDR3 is TGTGCCAGCAGTACCTCCGACAGGGGATTTTCCTACAATGAGCAGTACTTC.